This T cell receptor beta chain was identified during a study of T cell responses to AZD1222 COVID-19 vaccine. Findings and caveats of the study: Females outnumbered males among donors, who were mostly white British; clonal diversity was possibly underestimated. Sampled repertoires all dated from after the peak T cell response.

Profiled with immunoSEQ multiplex PCR; TCRdb holds only in-frame clones, not every one. The sample shows 95,000 to 100,000 clones, 85% to 90% of them seen only once. Second doses at about 4 or about 12 weeks were pooled. Only one count was recorded for this clone. Antigen unknown. This CDR3 is 10 amino acids long. V gave up 5 bases and J gave up 5 bases, with 6 bases separating them. The germline CDR1 and CDR2 sequences are GTSNPN and SVGIG (reference sequence). The origin of this receptor is an adult who received the AZD1222 COVID-19 vaccine. The specimen was peripheral blood, collected 28 days after the second AZD1222 dose. V gene TRBV30 combines with J gene TRBJ1-2; D call uncertain. The CDR3 reads CAWYGYGYTF. CDR3 in DNA: TGTGCCTGGTACGGTTATGGCTACACCTTC.